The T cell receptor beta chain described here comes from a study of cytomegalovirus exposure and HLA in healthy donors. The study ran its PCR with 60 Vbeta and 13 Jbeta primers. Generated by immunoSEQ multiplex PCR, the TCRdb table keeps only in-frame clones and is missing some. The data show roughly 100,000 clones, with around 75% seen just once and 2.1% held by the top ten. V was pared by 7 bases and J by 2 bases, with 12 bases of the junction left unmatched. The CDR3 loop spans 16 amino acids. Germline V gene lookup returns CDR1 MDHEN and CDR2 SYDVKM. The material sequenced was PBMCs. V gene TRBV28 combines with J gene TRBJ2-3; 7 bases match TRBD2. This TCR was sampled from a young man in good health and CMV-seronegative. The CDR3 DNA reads TGTGCCAGCACCCTCCCCGGGGGGTCTAACACAGATACGCAGTATTTT. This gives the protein CASTLPGGSNTDTQYF.